Listed here are 27 T cell receptor beta chains from one sample, sequenced in a study of cytomegalovirus exposure and HLA in healthy donors. PCR involved 60 Vbeta and 13 Jbeta primers. Clones were sequenced by immunoSEQ multiplex PCR, and TCRdb holds only the in-frame ones, with some missing. Of about 190,000 clones in the sample, roughly 80% were seen once. The sample consisted of PBMCs. These TCRs come from a woman aged 25 to 39 in good health and CMV-seropositive.

The rearrangement joins TRBV6-1 to TRBJ2-2; D is uncertain. Germline V CDR1 and CDR2: MNHNS, SASEGT. V gave up 6 bases and J gave up 3 bases, with 14 bases separating them. The CDR3 covers 15 residues. The CDR3 protein is CASSPPQWYTGELFF. CDR3 nucleotides: TGTGCCAGCAGCCCCCCGCAGTGGTACACCGGGGAGCTGTTTTTT.

The chain uses TRBV5-8 and TRBJ1-2, with D perhaps matching TRBD1 (6 bases). There are 14 residues in the CDR3. Germline V gene data show CDR1 as SGHTS and CDR2 as YDEGEE. Trimming stripped 4 bases from V and 4 bases from J, with 14 bases between. CDR3 amino acids: CASSRAQGIYGYTF. The CDR3 DNA follows: TGTGCCAGCAGCCGGGCACAGGGAATCTATGGCTACACCTTC.

The chain employs TRBV2 and TRBJ2-5; no firm D call. The CDR3 loop spans 15 amino acids. Germline V gene data show CDR1 as SNHLY and CDR2 as FYNNEI. V lost 6 bases and J 3 bases, leaving 17 bases between the germline ends. CDR3 DNA: TGTGCCAGCAGGAGCCCGTACGGGTGGGAAGAGACCCAGTACTTC. The encoded protein is CASRSPYGWEETQYF.

The V call is TRBV7-9, the J call TRBJ2-7; D might be TRBD2 (6 bases). The CDR3 is made up of 12 amino acids. Germline V lookup: CDR1 SEHNR, CDR2 FQNEAQ (reference sequence). The V end was cut by 6 bases, the J end by 5 bases, with 11 bases between. The CDR3 nucleotides read TGTGCCAGCAGTGGGCGCGGGAACGAGCAGTACTTC. Amino acids: CASSGRGNEQYF.

This clone was observed a few times. The chain couples TRBV27 to TRBJ2-3; weak D call: TRBD2 (6 bases). In germline, CDR1 is MNHEY, CDR2 SMNVEV (reference sequence). V was pared by 3 bases and J by 1 base, with 11 bases between. The length of the CDR3 is 15 residues. CDR3 DNA sequence: TGTGCCAGCAGTTTTAACGGAGGGGGCACAGATACGCAGTATTTT. Translating it yields CASSFNGGGTDTQYF.

This clone was recorded only once. The chain couples TRBV27 to TRBJ1-1; D remains unclear. V was pared by 4 bases and J by 1 base, with 7 bases between. Germline V CDR1 and CDR2: MNHEY, SMNVEV (reference sequence). CDR3 size: 13 residues. The CDR3 DNA sequence: TGTGCCAGCAGTTCCATCCCGAACACTGAAGCTTTCTTT. This sequence encodes CASSSIPNTEAFF.

The rearrangement links TRBV28 to TRBJ1-6, with TRBD1 identical over 11 bases. The germline V gene has CDR1 MDHEN and CDR2 SYDVKM. J was trimmed by 10 bases and V by 3 bases; bases with no gene match: 5. CDR3 length: 15 amino acids. The DNA of the CDR3 is TGTGCCAGCAGTTTGGACAGGGGGCTGAGCTCACCCCTCCACTTT. It translates to CASSLDRGLSSPLHF.

The V gene is TRBV19, the J gene TRBJ2-7; the D gene is possibly TRBD2 (6 bases). Per germline, CDR1 LNHDA and CDR2 SQIVND (reference sequence). V dropped 6 bases and J dropped 2 bases, with 11 bases sitting between them. The CDR3 consists of 13 residues. The CDR3 DNA reads as TGTGCCAGTAGGGAGGGAACTACCTACGAGCAGTACTTC. Its protein product is CASREGTTYEQYF.

J is TRBJ1-2 and V is TRBV27; the match to TRBD1 covers 9 bases. This CDR3 region has 14 residues. Germline V gene lookup returns CDR1 MNHEY and CDR2 SMNVEV (reference sequence). Trimming took 5 bases from V and 5 from J; bases not matched to a gene: 6. CDR3 loop: CASSGTGYRYGYTF. In DNA, the CDR3 is TGTGCCAGCAGTGGGACAGGGTATCGTTATGGCTACACCTTC.

V and J are TRBV6-6 and TRBJ2-1, with 8 bases identical to TRBD1. With 0 bases clipped from V and 6 bases from J, the junction kept 1 base outside the gene matches. This CDR3 contains 14 residues. The germline CDR1 and CDR2 sequences are MNHNY and SVGAGI (reference sequence). The CDR3 DNA reads TGTGCCAGCAGTTACTCCACAGGGGGCAATGAGCAGTTCTTC. It translates to CASSYSTGGNEQFF.

This chain uses TRBV28 with TRBJ2-3, with 13 nucleotides matching TRBD2. Losses at the gene ends were 3 bases for V and 15 bases for J; bases not matched to a gene: 12. The CDR3 consists of 15 residues. Germline V gene sequence: CDR1 MDHEN, CDR2 SYDVKM. Here the CDR3 DNA reads TGTGCCAGCAGTTTGGAGACTAGCGGGAGGAGGGGGGGTTATTTT. Translation gives CASSLETSGRRGGYF. Drawing the rest from reference TRBV28 and TRBJ2-3, the complete variable domain is DVKVTQSSRYLVKRTGEKVFLECVQDMDHENMFWYRQDPGLGLRLIYFSYDVKMKEKGDIPEGYSVSREKKERFSLILESASTNQTSMYLCASSLETSGRRGGYFGPGTRLTVL.

The chain employs TRBV28 and TRBJ1-3; D may be TRBD1 (5 bases). V lost 7 bases, J lost 0 bases, and 13 bases lay in between. CDR3 size: 15 residues. Germline values: CDR1 MDHEN, CDR2 SYDVKM. The CDR3 protein is CASINRFFSGNTIYF. The CDR3 DNA sequence: TGTGCCAGCATTAACAGGTTCTTCTCTGGAAACACCATATATTTT. Combining the CDR3 with reference TRBV28 and TRBJ1-3 gives the whole variable domain DVKVTQSSRYLVKRTGEKVFLECVQDMDHENMFWYRQDPGLGLRLIYFSYDVKMKEKGDIPEGYSVSREKKERFSLILESASTNQTSMYLCASINRFFSGNTIYFGEGSWLTVV.

The chain is built from TRBV2 and TRBJ2-3; TRBD1 might be the D (6 bases). Trimming removed 3 bases at V and 4 bases at J, with 8 bases between. The CDR3 contains 13 residues. Germline-derived CDR1 and CDR2 are SNHLY and FYNNEI. The CDR3 sequence is CASSDRGPDTQYF. For the CDR3, the DNA is TGTGCCAGCAGTGACAGGGGCCCAGATACGCAGTATTTT.

This chain uses TRBV25-1 with TRBJ1-2; 9 bases line up with TRBD1. The junction had 13 bases not matched to a gene; V was cut back by 5 bases and J by 3 bases. Per germline, CDR1 MGHDK and CDR2 SYGVNS. The CDR3 covers 17 residues. The CDR3 DNA sequence: TGTGCCAGCAGTCTCAGCGGAGGGACAGGGAAGGACTATGGCTACACCTTC. Translated, it gives CASSLSGGTGKDYGYTF.

This clone occurred a few times. The CDR3 DNA reads TGTGCCAGTAGGACAGGGGGGTACACCTTC. It is translated as CASRTGGYTF. The rearrangement links TRBV2 to TRBJ1-2; TRBD1 agrees at 10 bases. Germline lookup yields CDR1 SNHLY and CDR2 FYNNEI. J lost 11 bases, V lost 9 bases, and 3 bases had no gene match. The CDR3 is 10 residues long.

The chain uses TRBV5-1 and TRBJ2-1; D may be TRBD2 (5 bases). Germline CDR1 SGHRS, CDR2 YFSETQ. The V and J ends lost 6 bases and 0 bases respectively, with 10 bases between them. The CDR3 spans 14 residues. The CDR3 sequence: CASKERSSYNEQFF. In DNA form, the CDR3 reads TGCGCCAGCAAGGAGCGGTCCTCCTACAATGAGCAGTTCTTC.

J is TRBJ2-1 and V is TRBV6-1; 9 nucleotides agree with TRBD2. The CDR3 spans 16 residues. CDR1 is MNHNS and CDR2 is SASEGT in the germline V gene. The V gene end was trimmed by 2 bases and the J gene end by 7 bases; junction bases not matched to a gene: 9. CDR3: CASSESRTSVSNEQFF. Here the CDR3 DNA reads TGTGCCAGCAGTGAATCTAGGACTAGCGTGAGTAATGAGCAGTTCTTC.

V gene TRBV9 combines with J gene TRBJ2-1; the D gene is possibly TRBD2 (6 bases). The CDR3 has 15 residues. V dropped 4 bases and J dropped 9 bases, with 20 bases sitting between them. Germline lookup yields CDR1 SGDLS and CDR2 YYNGEE. The CDR3 DNA reads TGTGCCAGCAGCCCCGGGACGGGGGATTTCTTTGAGCAGTTCTTC. Translated, it gives CASSPGTGDFFEQFF.

The chain uses TRBV4-1 and TRBJ2-7; 7 nucleotides match TRBD1. Looked up from germline, CDR1 is MGHRA and CDR2 is YSYEKL. Germline trimming cut 2 bases from V and 3 bases from J; bases unmatched to any gene: 4. The length of the CDR3 is 14 residues. CDR3 DNA sequence: TGCGCCAGCAGCCAATCCCCAGGGGGCTACGAGCAGTACTTC. It encodes CASSQSPGGYEQYF.

V and J are TRBV6-5 and TRBJ2-1, with 15 bases identical to TRBD2. The J segment lost 11 bases and the V segment lost 5 bases, leaving 7 bases of the junction unmatched. The CDR3 runs to 15 residues. Germline CDR1 MNHEY, CDR2 SVGAGI. In DNA form, the CDR3 reads TGTGCCAGCAGTCCAGGGACTAGCGGGAGGTTAAAGCAGTTCTTC. Translating it yields CASSPGTSGRLKQFF.

The chain recombines TRBV11-2 with TRBJ2-1; 8 bases match TRBD2. The trim removed 3 bases at V and 3 bases at J, leaving 1 base unmatched. Germline V lookup: CDR1 SGHAT, CDR2 FQNNGV. CDR3 size: 14 residues. The CDR3 is CASSLGLDYNEQFF. The CDR3 DNA reads TGTGCCAGCAGCTTGGGACTAGACTACAATGAGCAGTTCTTC.

The sample holds a few counts of this clone. The chain uses TRBV27 and TRBJ2-7, with D perhaps TRBD2 (6 bases). The CDR3 consists of 17 residues. Germline loops: CDR1 MNHEY, CDR2 SMNVEV (reference sequence). Deletions cut 3 bases from V and 2 bases from J, with 20 bases between. Here the CDR3 reads CASSFASSGSSTYEQYF. The CDR3 DNA reads as TGTGCCAGCAGTTTTGCTTCCAGCGGGTCATCGACCTACGAGCAGTACTTC.

The chain joins TRBV10-3 to TRBJ2-1, with D possibly being TRBD1 (5 bases). The germline V and J ends were trimmed by 2 bases and 2 bases, with 13 bases remaining between them. From germline, CDR1 is ENHRY and CDR2 SYGVKD. The CDR3 length is 16 residues. The CDR3 DNA reads TGTGCCATCAGTGAGGGTGGGGCCGATGCCTACAATGAGCAGTTCTTC. Protein sequence: CAISEGGADAYNEQFF.

This clone was seen more than once but under ten times. The chain combines TRBV29-1 with TRBJ2-5; 7 bases are shared with TRBD1. This CDR3 contains 13 residues. Germline CDR1 and CDR2: SQVTM and ANQGSEA. The V segment lost 3 bases and the J segment 5 bases; nucleotides outside the gene matches: 6. The CDR3 DNA reads TGCAGCGTTGATAAGGGGGCCGGGGAGACCCAGTACTTC. Amino acids: CSVDKGAGETQYF. Supplemented by reference TRBV29-1 and TRBJ2-5, the full variable domain reads SAVISQKPSRDICQRGTSLTIQCQVDSQVTMMFWYRQQPGQSLTLIATANQGSEATYESGFVIDKFPISRPNLTFSTLTVSNMSPEDSSIYLCSVDKGAGETQYFGPGTRLLVL.

This clone appeared a single time. V gene TRBV4-1 combines with J gene TRBJ2-4; TRBD2 agrees at 13 bases. Germline V gene data show CDR1 as MGHRA and CDR2 as YSYEKL. Unmatched junction bases numbered 14, after V lost 1 base and J lost 2 bases. CDR3 length equals 21 residues. The CDR3 loop reads CASSQGGRGLAGWGPKNIQYF. The DNA for the CDR3 is TGCGCCAGCAGCCAAGGGGGGCGGGGACTAGCGGGATGGGGCCCCAAAAACATTCAGTACTTC.

The sample holds a few counts of this clone. This sequence joins TRBV5-1 and TRBJ2-2, with D uncertain. V was pared by 0 bases and J by 0 bases, with 9 bases between. Germline V lookup: CDR1 SGHRS, CDR2 YFSETQ. This CDR3 has 16 amino acids. Here the CDR3 reads CASSLGVGANTGELFF. CDR3 coding DNA: TGCGCCAGCAGCTTGGGGGTAGGAGCGAACACCGGGGAGCTGTTTTTT.

The chain is built from TRBV7-9 and TRBJ2-7; 8 nucleotides align to TRBD2. The CDR3 spans 12 residues. Unmatched junction bases numbered 1, after V lost 2 bases and J lost 7 bases. CDR1 SEHNR and CDR2 FQNEAQ come from the germline V gene (reference sequence). CDR3 loop: CASSLSGSEQYF. As DNA, the CDR3 is TGTGCCAGCAGCTTAAGCGGGAGTGAGCAGTACTTC.